This T cell receptor (beta chain) was identified in a study of cytomegalovirus exposure and HLA in healthy donors (dated by TCRdb to the late 2010s). General notes on the study: In an earlier analysis of roughly 590 of the donors, 250 to 350 Gb of sequence data and some 100 million unique TCR beta sequences from some 170 million T cells were reported. The later analysis used no new phenotypic data to find candidate immune exposures, relying instead on TCR beta sequences and their occurrence across donors. An earlier analysis of approximately 580 of the donors used high-throughput TCR beta sequencing to judge whether each TCR beta V gene segment behaved as functional or pseudogenic. An early release that covered about 600 HLA-typed donors contained 300 to 350 gigabases of sequencing data and 65 million to 100 million unique TCR sequences. Every discovery cohort repertoire had been produced on one sequencing platform. A later analysis re-examined previously published TCR beta repertoires from just over 650 donors and added high-resolution HLA genotyping to investigate patterns of TCR occurrence. The aim of the study was to test whether cataloging public T cell receptors could identify signatures of past pathogen exposure. The genetic ancestry cluster associated with self-reported Caucasian donors included 65% to 90% of the roughly 360 genotyped donors. Roughly five DR-DQ haplotypes were handled as single units for association and clustering because linkage in the cohort was strong. Both class I and class II loci were covered by HLA typing, at four-digit resolution. To predict cytomegalovirus infection status, the study brought together high-throughput TCR immunosequencing, statistical association of individual TCRs with disease status, and machine learning. Among some 410 genotyped donors of the cohort, an average of approximately 200,000 unique TCR beta nucleotide sequences was sequenced per donor, of which about 19% were non-productive. Typing coverage varied by locus: roughly 620-640 donors for A, B, C, DRB1 and DQB1; roughly 520 for DQA1; some 610 for DPA1; fewer than 480 for DPB1. The study profiled the T cell repertoires of about 640 subjects by immunosequencing and related them to cytomegalovirus serostatus. A later genetic analysis took genome-wide SNP genotypes for about 65% of the 666 donors and used that subset as a discovery cohort. Donor age, sex, ethnicity and CMV serostatus were collected together with the repertoire data. A separate validation cohort of about 110 different subjects was used in addition to the roughly 700-subject first cohort.

Turning to this clone: Its target antigen remains unknown. Base-call qualities are not available, and no considerably larger clone is one nucleotide away.

The CDR3 numbers 15 residues from cysteine through phenylalanine. Only the CDR3 portion is preserved as DNA: 45 bases, with reading frame beginning at the first base. CDR1 and CDR2 were assigned from the germline V gene as SGHTA and FQGNSA. Results and caveats for the whole study, not just this receptor: Strong co-occurrence of HLA alleles, especially DR and DQ, made assigning TCR associations to individual alleles difficult. A later analysis found that TCR association rates varied across HLA loci, with DRB1 alleles showing the most associated TCRs and HLA-C alleles the fewest. Some IMGT-functional V segments, including TRBV6-2 and TRBV6-3, could not be told apart with the 87-base-pair reads, so those segments were excluded. Across donors, most TCR sequences were observed very rarely, whereas some public TCRs were present in many individuals. V-gene and J-gene trimming of TCR beta chains was associated with a missense DCLRE1C variant in a later genetic analysis, and the association was replicated in an independent cohort. A few of the identified cytomegalovirus-associated TCR beta chains were confirmed in vitro to be specific for cytomegalovirus antigens. This cohort had only TCR beta chains sequenced, and the lack of alpha or paired-chain data limited which features could be detected. Specific HLA alleles were associated with about 17,000 TCR beta sequences at a false discovery rate of 0.05 in a later analysis. In a later genetic analysis, fewer N-insertions in productive TCRs were reported among donors in an Asian-associated ancestry cluster than the roughly 700-donor mean. The study gave a list of 150 to 200 TCR beta chains associated with cytomegalovirus. A further reported finding was that TCR beta sequences accurately predicted the HLA-A and HLA-B alleles for most subjects in the first cohort. Linkage disequilibrium might explain the correlated functional status among segregating V segments, but an unknown experimental factor could not be excluded. The earlier analysis of a few hundred of the donors excluded 15 to 20 rarely observed V segments, including chromosome 9 orphons, because counts were too low. The sequencing pipeline was judged likely to have produced a cluster of highly shared sequence variants as a technical artifact. Cytomegalovirus status was reported to be diagnosed by the classifier with high specificity and sensitivity in both the original and validation cohorts. Because some donors lacked HLA typing at each locus, the association tests relied only on the typed subset. A later analysis found that HLA-associated TCR beta chains were more clonally expanded and had lower generation probabilities than equally common non-associated chains. The authors suggested that the approach could potentially be extended to other disease states and immunological phenotypes. Roughly uniform sequencing depth across donors was assumed in presence/absence analyses, although this assumption may not hold. Several of the top co-occurrence clusters appeared to be linked to parvovirus B19, influenza, CMV and Epstein-Barr virus, according to a later analysis. For the cohort, immune exposure information was limited to CMV serostatus. In an earlier analysis of 450 to 750 of the donors, most TCR beta V segments appeared in productive rearrangements about 87% or about 30% of the time, broadly matching IMGT annotations. In a later analysis, most CMV-associated TCR beta chains were found to appear HLA-restricted, with HLA associations seemingly driven largely by CMV exposure.

The library was prepared using the immunoSEQ multiplex PCR assay. The multiplex PCR relied on a mix of 60 forward primers for TCR Vbeta segments and 13 reverse primers for TCR Jbeta segments. A multiplex PCR assay on genomic DNA amplified the CDR3 region of rearranged TCR beta genes. The Illumina HiSeq System was used to sequence the amplified TCR beta libraries as 87-base-pair reads. The paper's processing steps were these. A later analysis tallied 75 million to 95 million unique TCR beta chains across the 640 or so repertoires, and roughly 11 million of those chains were shared by two or more donors. To remove PCR and sequencing errors, raw reads were error-corrected and collapsed into unique sequences using a nearest-neighbor algorithm that merged closely related sequences. Alignment of CDR3 sequences to IMGT reference sequences was used to assign V, D and J gene segments. For a sequence to be retained, a match of at least six nucleotides to both a V gene segment and a J gene segment was required. Rearrangements were classified as productive when the CDR3 lacked stop codons and remained in frame with V and J, and all other rearrangements were classified as non-productive. CDR3 was defined by IMGT convention, running from the second conserved V-encoded cysteine to the conserved J-encoded phenylalanine. Sequences without an unambiguous match to a single V gene segment were excluded from the earlier analysis of several hundred of the donors. In an earlier analysis of roughly 500 of the donors, V segments were called functional above 56.7% productive rearrangements and were called segregating when the between-donor standard deviation exceeded 5%. A statistical classification framework was developed to diagnose cytomegalovirus status using the catalog of TCR beta chain sequences. In a later analysis, TCR nucleotide sequences were compared against IMGT/GENE-DB human TR gene sequences so that V and J genes could be assigned. The TCRdist pipeline was used in a later analysis to assign CDR3 sequences and most-parsimonious VDJ recombination scenarios. A later analysis defined each TCR beta chain by its CDR3 amino acid sequence plus V-gene family, and excluded reads lacking a unique V-gene family. In a later analysis, 500 to 650 highly shared, low-generation-probability nucleotide sequences were removed to address suspected cross-contamination and a sequencing artifact. For each public chain, a later analysis derived a clonal expansion index from normalized ranks of inferred template counts within each repertoire. In a later analysis, generation probabilities were computed using a VDJ recombination model fitted to out-of-frame rearrangements, and the results were checked against IGoR. In a later analysis, hypergeometric tests were used to score TCR-TCR, TCR-HLA and TCR-CMV co-occurrence, with a repertoire-size bias correction applied to TCR pairs. A later analysis estimated false discovery rates by permuting HLA or CMV assignments 20 times. A later analysis grouped co-occurring TCRs with DBSCAN, adding TCRdist sequence similarity when clustering within HLA-allele-positive subsets. Co-occurrence clustering excluded repertoires with fewer than 30,000 or more than 120,000 public chains, plus five with anomalous nucleotide sharing. TCRdb retrieved this table from immuneACCESS and kept in-frame rearrangements only. Not all clones are present; in checked studies, unresolved V genes account for under half, and no reason is known for the remainder. From that table come the V and J calls and clone size; the DNA was used to work out D and trimming. For this sample the table gives some 94,000 clones, of which roughly 80% were detected only once. Together, the top ten hold 3% to 3.5% of the sample.

The cohort was made up of roughly 670 healthy bone marrow donors. Cohort members were all nominally healthy when sampled, although unrecorded immune exposures were likely present. The donor was CMV seronegative and belonged to the group of roughly 330 seronegative cohort members. Each donor provided a peripheral blood sample, and peripheral blood mononuclear cells were used for TCR beta sequencing. Genomic DNA extraction from the blood cell samples was performed with the Qiagen DNeasy Blood Extraction Kit. Sequences were obtained from PBMCs. This sequence originates from a man in his forties or fifties in good health and CMV-seronegative. The chain is assembled from TRBV7-2 and TRBJ2-5; the D segment could be TRBD1, given 5 matching bases. The better agreement between TRBJ2-7 and the DNA end casts doubt on the J call. The nucleotide sequence reads TGTGCCAGCAGCTTAGTCGCGACAGAGGCCTACGAGCAGTACTTC. Its translation reads: CASSLVATEAYEQYF.